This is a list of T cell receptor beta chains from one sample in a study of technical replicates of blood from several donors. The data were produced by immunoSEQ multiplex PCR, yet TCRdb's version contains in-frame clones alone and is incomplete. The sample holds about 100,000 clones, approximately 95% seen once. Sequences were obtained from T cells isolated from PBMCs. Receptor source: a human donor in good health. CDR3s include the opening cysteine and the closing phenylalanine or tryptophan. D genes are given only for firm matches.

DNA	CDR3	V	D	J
TGCGCCAGCAGCTTTAAATCAGAATGGACTGAAGCTTTCTTT	CASSFKSEWTEAFF	TRBV5-1	.	TRBJ1-1
TGCGCCAGCAGCTCAGGACTGGTGAATCAGCCCCAGCATTTT	CASSSGLVNQPQHF	TRBV5-1	.	TRBJ1-5
TGTGCCAGCAGTTTAAACGGGAGAGGTGAAGCTTTCTTT	CASSLNGRGEAFF	TRBV27	.	TRBJ1-1
TGTGCCAGCAGCGAGGGGACTGCGGCAGATACGCAGTATTTT	CASSEGTAADTQYF	TRBV9	.	TRBJ2-3
TGTGCCAGCAGCTCGCCGGGACTAGGCGGGAACGAGCAGTACTTC	CASSSPGLGGNEQYF	TRBV5-4	TRBD2	TRBJ2-7
TGTGCCAGCAGTGAAGCGCCGGGACACTACTACGAGCAGTACTTC	CASSEAPGHYYEQYF	TRBV2	.	TRBJ2-7
TGTGCCAGCAGCCCGGGGGTCAACGAGCAGTACTTC	CASSPGVNEQYF	TRBV7-2	.	TRBJ2-7
TGTGCCAGCAGCGGGGGGACTAGCGGCACCTACGAGCAGTACTTC	CASSGGTSGTYEQYF	TRBV7-2	TRBD2	TRBJ2-7
TGTGCCAGCAGTTACATATGGCGGGAGGGGGGTGATACGCAGTATTTT	CASSYIWREGGDTQYF	TRBV6-5	TRBD2	TRBJ2-3
TGTGCCAGCAGCCGACGTAGACAGGGGTTGTACAATGAGCAGTTCTTC	CASSRRRQGLYNEQFF	TRBV5-6	TRBD1	TRBJ2-1
TGTGCCAGCTCACCAGAGTTTACCTACGAGCAGTACTTC	CASSPEFTYEQYF	TRBV18	.	TRBJ2-7
TGTGCCAGCAGCGTAGGCGTTCGGGACTTAGAAGAGACCCAGTACTTC	CASSVGVRDLEETQYF	TRBV9	.	TRBJ2-5
TGTGCCAGCAGGGAGGGACAGGGCCCCTATGGCTACACCTTC	CASREGQGPYGYTF	TRBV6-4	TRBD1	TRBJ1-2
TGCGCCAGCAGCTGGGCTGCGGGGAGCTCCTACGAGCAGTACTTC	CASSWAAGSSYEQYF	TRBV5-1	.	TRBJ2-7
TGTGCCAGCAGCTTCCTAGCGGGAACGGATACGCAGTATTTT	CASSFLAGTDTQYF	TRBV11-3	TRBD2	TRBJ2-3
TGTGCCAGCAGTGAAGCCACTAGCGGGCCTTACAATGAGCAGTTCTTC	CASSEATSGPYNEQFF	TRBV6-1	TRBD2	TRBJ2-1
TGTGCCAGCAGCTTAAAAGGGGGAGGGGCTTTCTTT	CASSLKGGGAFF	TRBV7-2	.	TRBJ1-1